These 2 T cell receptor beta chains were sequenced from one sample in a study of shared clonotypes between healthy human individuals. Assay: immunoSEQ multiplex PCR; the TCRdb copy retains only in-frame clones and omits some. The sample consists of roughly 1 million clones, roughly 70% of them appearing once. The sequencing input was memory CD4+ T cells sorted from blood. Subset in this sample: CD45RA-negative fraction. The source is a young man in good health.

This clone has just one count. The V and J genes are TRBV4-3 and TRBJ2-3, with TRBD1 identical over 9 bases. V shed 3 bases and J 4 bases; nucleotides not matched to a gene: 5. This CDR3 is built from 15 residues. Germline V gives CDR1 LGHNA, CDR2 YSLEER. The CDR3 coding sequence is TGCGCCAGCAGCCATCGACAGGGGGAACCAGATACGCAGTATTTT. It encodes CASSHRQGEPDTQYF.

CDR3 in amino acids: CASSLLQGYGYTF. The CDR3 nucleotides read TGTGCCAGCAGCCTCCTACAGGGGTATGGCTACACCTTC. The V gene is TRBV14, the J gene TRBJ1-2; 7 positions match TRBD1. This CDR3 spans 13 amino acids. Germline V gene data show CDR1 as SGHDN and CDR2 as FVKESK. The V segment lost 4 bases and the J segment 5 bases; nucleotides outside the gene matches: 4.